Listed here are 5 T cell receptor beta chains from one sample, sequenced in a study of control samples from healthy donors and cancer patients. Produced via immunoSEQ multiplex PCR; TCRdb's table is partial and in-frame only. The repertoire holds about 99,000 clones, with around nine tenths as singletons. The sample taken for sequencing was PBMCs. These receptor sequences come from a man aged 60 to 75 with lung cancer.

The rearrangement uses TRBV5-1 and TRBJ2-3; 8 nucleotides match TRBD2. Germline-derived CDR1 and CDR2 are SGHRS and YFSETQ. With V trimmed by 3 bases and J by 1 base, 10 bases remained unmatched. The length of the CDR3 is 17 residues. The CDR3 DNA sequence: TGCGCCAGCAGCTATGGTACTAGCGGCCAAGGCACAGATACGCAGTATTTT. It translates to CASSYGTSGQGTDTQYF.

This clone was counted a single time. CDR3 nucleotide sequence: TGCGCCAGCAGCTTGCTCATATCTAACTATGGCTACACCTTC. Translation: CASSLLISNYGYTF. The rearrangement joins TRBV5-1 to TRBJ1-2, with D uncertain. The CDR3 extends over 14 amino acids. The germline V gene has CDR1 SGHRS and CDR2 YFSETQ. V gave up 1 base and J gave up 0 bases, with 7 bases separating them. The complete variable domain, with remaining parts taken from reference TRBV5-1 and TRBJ1-2, reads KAGVTQTPRYLIKTRGQQVTLSCSPISGHRSVSWYQQTPGQGLQFLFEYFSETQRNKGNFPGRFSGRQFSNSRSEMNVSTLELGDSALYLCASSLLISNYGYTFGSGTRLTVV.

The J gene is TRBJ1-1, the V gene TRBV5-5; no clear D. The CDR3 is 12 residues long. Germline loops: CDR1 SGHKS, CDR2 YYEKEE (reference sequence). V was shortened by 1 base and J by 4 bases, with 5 bases between the two germline ends. The CDR3 here is CASSLRFTEAFF. Here the CDR3 DNA reads TGTGCCAGCAGCTTGAGGTTCACTGAAGCTTTCTTT.

CDR3 region: CASSYQTNTEAFF. In DNA, the CDR3 is TGTGCCAGCAGTTACCAGACGAACACTGAAGCTTTCTTT. The chain links TRBV6-5 to TRBJ1-1, with unresolved D. The CDR3 has 13 amino acids. Trimming stripped 2 bases from V and 1 base from J, with 5 bases between. Germline V CDR1 and CDR2: MNHEY, SVGAGI.

The V gene is TRBV7-9, the J gene TRBJ2-6, with D unclear. Germline V gives CDR1 SEHNR, CDR2 FQNEAQ (reference sequence). The CDR3 covers 13 residues. The ends were cut back, 0 bases at V and 4 bases at J, with 1 base in the middle. The CDR3 here is CASSLAGANVLTF. CDR3 nucleotides: TGTGCCAGCAGCTTAGCGGGGGCCAACGTCCTGACTTTC. The variable domain in full, with the rest retrieved from reference TRBV7-9 and TRBJ2-6, is DTGVSQNPRHKITKRGQNVTFRCDPISEHNRLYWYRQTLGQGPEFLTYFQNEAQLEKSRLLSDRFSAERPKGSFSTLEIQRTEQGDSAMYLCASSLAGANVLTFGAGSRLTVL.